This is a list of T cell receptor beta chains from one sample in a study of beta chain features in type 1 diabetes. The assay was immunoSEQ multiplex PCR, and TCRdb's table has in-frame clones only and misses some. The sample lists more than 550,000 clones, 11% to 15% seen once, with around 0.04% in the top ten. Specimen: naive CD4+ T cells from blood. These receptors were obtained from a man between 18 and 29 years old with type 1 diabetes. CDR3s include the opening cysteine and the closing phenylalanine or tryptophan. Fields, in order: V gene, J gene, clone size, D gene, CDR3 protein, CDR3 DNA. The D gene is left open where the match is weak. For some rows the clone size is stated as once, few or many, or as a class when expanded; others skip it.

TRBV9	TRBJ1-6	few	-	CASNTQGNNSPLHF	TGTGCCAGCAACACTCAGGGGAATAATTCACCCCTCCACTTT
TRBV5-1	TRBJ2-7	-	-	CASSLDLGYEQYF	TGCGCCAGCAGCTTGGATCTCGGCTACGAGCAGTACTTC
TRBV7-9	TRBJ2-2	-	TRBD1	CASSGTGVTRELFF	TGTGCCAGCAGCGGGACAGGCGTTACCCGGGAGCTGTTTTTT
TRBV30	TRBJ1-6	-	-	CAWSLGGSNNSPLHF	TGTGCCTGGAGCTTAGGCGGCTCCAATAATTCACCCCTCCACTTT
TRBV5-6	TRBJ1-6	once	-	CASSLPDNSPLHF	TGTGCCAGCAGCTTGCCAGATAATTCACCCCTCCACTTT
TRBV2	TRBJ1-2	few	TRBD1	CASSEQGGDYGYTF	TGTGCCAGCAGTGAACAGGGGGGAGACTATGGCTACACCTTC
TRBV2	TRBJ1-1	few	-	CASSEARNTEAFF	TGTGCCAGCAGTGAAGCACGGAACACTGAAGCTTTCTTT
TRBV7-2	TRBJ2-7	-	-	CASSLYREVGGGEQYF	TGTGCCAGCAGCTTATACCGGGAGGTGGGGGGCGGTGAGCAGTACTTC
TRBV29-1	TRBJ2-7	-	TRBD2	CSVDCSGGEYEQYF	TGCAGCGTTGATTGTAGCGGGGGGGAGTACGAGCAGTACTTC
TRBV5-6	TRBJ2-7	-	-	CASSRRVGEQYF	TGTGCCAGCAGTCGGCGTGTGGGCGAGCAGTACTTC
TRBV28	TRBJ2-3	-	-	CASNRGHTDTQYF	TGTGCCTCCAACCGGGGGCACACAGATACGCAGTATTTT
TRBV30	TRBJ2-1	-	-	CAWAPGARGNEQFF	TGTGCCTGGGCCCCGGGGGCCCGAGGAAATGAGCAGTTCTTC
TRBV28	TRBJ1-2	few	-	CASSFQSTYGYTF	TGTGCCAGCAGTTTTCAGTCCACCTATGGCTACACCTTC
TRBV28	TRBJ2-7	-	-	CASSIFSPSRYEQYF	TGTGCCAGCAGTATTTTCTCACCTTCGCGTTACGAGCAGTACTTC
TRBV7-2	TRBJ2-1	few	TRBD1	CASSPGQVISNEQFF	TGTGCCAGCAGCCCGGGACAGGTAATCAGCAATGAGCAGTTCTTC
TRBV30	TRBJ2-7	-	TRBD1	CAWSHTGTGSSYEQYF	TGTGCCTGGAGCCATACCGGGACAGGGAGCTCCTACGAGCAGTACTTC
TRBV30	TRBJ1-1	-	TRBD1	CAWTGTGSSEAFF	TGTGCCTGGACCGGGACAGGGTCGAGTGAAGCTTTCTTT
TRBV19	TRBJ2-3	-	TRBD2	CASSMTSATDTQYF	TGTGCCAGTAGTATGACTAGCGCCACAGATACGCAGTATTTT